Following are 15 T cell receptor beta chains from one sample sequenced in a study of cytomegalovirus exposure and HLA in healthy donors. Primers included in the PCR were 60 Vbeta and 13 Jbeta primers. Here immunoSEQ multiplex PCR was the method, and the copy in TCRdb shows in-frame clones only, minus some. Of 100,000 to 150,000 clones listed, roughly 77% are singletons. The sample comprised PBMCs. Receptors were obtained from a woman aged 25-40 years in good health and CMV-seronegative.

The J gene is TRBJ2-6, the V gene TRBV2; 7 bases are shared with TRBD2. The germline V gene encodes CDR1 SNHLY and CDR2 FYNNEI. The CDR3 consists of 18 residues. Germline trimming cut 0 bases from V and 0 bases from J; bases unmatched to any gene: 5. CDR3 protein: CASSEAGGTNSGANVLTF. The CDR3 region has the DNA TGTGCCAGCAGTGAAGCTGGAGGGACTAACTCTGGGGCCAACGTCCTGACTTTC.

The chain carries TRBV6-5 and TRBJ2-1, with 8 bases aligning to TRBD2. There are 16 residues in the CDR3. Per germline, CDR1 MNHEY and CDR2 SVGAGI. With 2 bases clipped from V and 3 bases from J, the junction kept 6 bases outside the gene matches. CDR3 amino acids: CASSYGLAGLYNEQFF. The CDR3 DNA is TGTGCCAGCAGTTACGGGCTAGCGGGCCTCTACAATGAGCAGTTCTTC.

This chain connects TRBV4-1 to TRBJ1-6, with D hard to call. The CDR3 length is 14 residues. In germline, CDR1 is MGHRA, CDR2 YSYEKL. Trimming stripped 4 bases from V and 9 bases from J, with 13 bases between. CDR3 sequence: CASSRVILGSPLHF. The CDR3 bases are TGCGCCAGCAGCCGGGTGATCCTAGGTTCACCCCTCCACTTT.

This sequence joins TRBV9 and TRBJ2-5, with a tentative D call TRBD2 (5 bases). The CDR3 totals 14 residues. Germline CDR1 SGDLS, CDR2 YYNGEE. V lost 0 bases to trimming and J lost 5 bases, with 11 bases between them. The CDR3 DNA reads TGTGCCAGCAGCGTAGGTTCGACGGGGGAGACCCAGTACTTC. Residues: CASSVGSTGETQYF.

This clone was seen a single time. This chain uses TRBV27 with TRBJ2-3; TRBD1 might be the D (5 bases). The CDR3 runs 12 residues. Germline V gives CDR1 MNHEY, CDR2 SMNVEV (reference sequence). Trimming stripped 6 bases from V and 5 bases from J, with 9 bases between. The DNA for the CDR3 is TGTGCCAGCAGCCCGCAGGGAGATACGCAGTATTTT. Residues: CASSPQGDTQYF.

This clone was seen only a few times. CDR3 DNA sequence: TGTGCCAGCAGCTTGGCTACTAGCAATGAGCAGTTCTTC. Translating it yields CASSLATSNEQFF. The chain links TRBV5-5 to TRBJ2-1; perhaps TRBD2 as D (5 bases). The CDR3 extends over 13 amino acids. CDR1 and CDR2 (germline): SGHKS, YYEKEE (reference sequence). Trimming stripped 0 bases from V and 6 bases from J, with 7 bases between.

The chain combines TRBV28 with TRBJ2-7; 9 bases agree with TRBD1. J was trimmed by 0 bases and V by 6 bases; bases with no gene match: 15. Germline V gives CDR1 MDHEN, CDR2 SYDVKM. This CDR3 spans 18 amino acids. Here the CDR3 reads CASSKGQGRKGGSYEQYF. DNA for the CDR3: TGTGCCAGCAGCAAGGGACAGGGCCGGAAGGGTGGCTCCTACGAGCAGTACTTC.

This sequence joins TRBV27 and TRBJ2-2, with 10 bases identical to TRBD1. Germline trimming cut 6 bases from V and 4 bases from J; bases unmatched to any gene: 11. This CDR3 has 17 residues. The V gene's germline CDR1 is MNHEY and CDR2 SMNVEV (reference sequence). The CDR3 sequence: CASRGTPGQGSTGELFF. CDR3 DNA sequence: TGTGCCAGCAGGGGGACTCCGGGACAGGGGAGCACCGGGGAGCTGTTTTTT.

This chain links TRBV5-8 with TRBJ1-1; 7 bases map to TRBD1. The CDR3 loop spans 13 amino acids. Per the germline V gene, CDR1 is SGHTS and CDR2 is YDEGEE. The ends lost 4 bases at V and 7 bases at J; junction bases unmatched: 7. The CDR3 nucleotides read TGTGCCAGCAGCGTCCGAGACAGGGATGAAGCTTTCTTT. It encodes CASSVRDRDEAFF. The full variable domain, completed using reference TRBV5-8 and TRBJ1-1, is EAGVTQSPTHLIKTRGQQATLRCSPISGHTSVYWYQQALGLGLQFLLWYDEGEERNRGNFPPRFSGRQFPNYSSELNVNALELEDSALYLCASSVRDRDEAFFGQGTRLTVV.

The CDR3 DNA sequence: TGCGCCAGCAGCCCGGGAGGTGGGACTAGCGGCTACGAGCAGTACTTC. Its translation: CASSPGGGTSGYEQYF. The chain combines TRBV5-1 with TRBJ2-7, with 11 bases that match TRBD2. The CDR3 is 16 residues long. Germline CDR1 is SGHRS and CDR2 is YFSETQ. V was clipped by 4 bases and J by 3 bases; unmatched bases: 9.

This sequence joins TRBV2 and TRBJ2-1, with a weak D call TRBD1 (6 bases). This CDR3 has 12 amino acids. V gave up 4 bases and J gave up 9 bases, with 10 bases separating them. Germline V lookup: CDR1 SNHLY, CDR2 FYNNEI. CDR3 region: CASSGGLGEQFF. The CDR3 DNA reads TGTGCCAGCAGTGGGGGGCTTGGTGAGCAGTTCTTC. Together with reference TRBV2 and TRBJ2-1, the CDR3 gives the full variable domain: EPEVTQTPSHQVTQMGQEVILRCVPISNHLYFYWYRQILGQKVEFLVSFYNNEISEKSEIFDDQFSVERPDGSNFTLKIRSTKLEDSAMYFCASSGGLGEQFFGPGTRLTVL.

The chain combines TRBV5-6 with TRBJ2-2; TRBD1 agrees at 10 bases. The CDR3 loop spans 16 amino acids. Germline V gene lookup returns CDR1 SGHDT and CDR2 YYEEEE. V was clipped by 2 bases and J by 7 bases; unmatched bases: 8. As DNA, the CDR3 is TGTGCCAGCAGCTTCTTAACGGGGACAGGGGACGGGGAGCTGTTTTTT. This translates into CASSFLTGTGDGELFF.

The V gene is TRBV7-9, the J gene TRBJ2-3, with D perhaps matching TRBD1 (5 bases). In germline, CDR1 is SEHNR, CDR2 FQNEAQ (reference sequence). V shed 0 bases and J shed 6 bases, with 7 bases lying between them. The CDR3 sequence is 13 residues long. The chain's CDR3 is CASSLAWGDTQYF. In DNA form, the CDR3 reads TGTGCCAGCAGCTTAGCGTGGGGCGATACGCAGTATTTT.

CDR3 in amino acids: CASSPGQGANTGELFF. CDR3 DNA sequence: TGTGCCAGTAGTCCGGGCCAGGGGGCGAACACCGGGGAGCTGTTTTTT. The rearrangement uses TRBV19 and TRBJ2-2; 7 positions match TRBD1. Germline V gene data show CDR1 as LNHDA and CDR2 as SQIVND (reference sequence). V was clipped by 5 bases and J by 0 bases; unmatched bases: 6. This CDR3 region has 16 residues.

This chain links TRBV29-1 with TRBJ2-7; the D is unclear. Trimming removed 0 bases from V and 2 bases from J, with 14 bases in between. The CDR3 sequence is 15 residues long. Germline V gene lookup returns CDR1 SQVTM and CDR2 ANQGSEA. The CDR3 here is CSVEDPRQSPYEQYF. The CDR3 coding sequence is TGCAGCGTTGAAGATCCCAGGCAAAGCCCCTACGAGCAGTACTTC.